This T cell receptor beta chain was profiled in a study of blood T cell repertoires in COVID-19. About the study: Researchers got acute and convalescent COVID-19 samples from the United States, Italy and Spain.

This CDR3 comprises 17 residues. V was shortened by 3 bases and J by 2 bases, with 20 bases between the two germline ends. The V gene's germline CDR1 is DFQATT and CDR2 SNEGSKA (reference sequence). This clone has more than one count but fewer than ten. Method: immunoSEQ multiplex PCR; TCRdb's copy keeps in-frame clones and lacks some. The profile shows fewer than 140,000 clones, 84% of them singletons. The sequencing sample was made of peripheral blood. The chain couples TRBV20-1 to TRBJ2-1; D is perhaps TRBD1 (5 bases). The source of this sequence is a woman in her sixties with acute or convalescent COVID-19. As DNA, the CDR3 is TGCAGTGCTAGTCAAGAAGGGGTGGGTATAGCCTACAATGAGCAGTTCTTC. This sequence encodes CSASQEGVGIAYNEQFF.